The 10 T cell receptor beta chains presented below share a single source sample, sequenced in a study of T cells in Graves' hyperthyroidism and ophthalmopathy. TCR beta CDR3 sequences were amplified from RNA transcripts. The TCR CDR3 was amplified in a first-round RT-PCR using the HTBI primer set. TCRdb used MiXCR to reprocess the multiplex PCR reads, holding one entry per CDR3 protein. The sample lists 550,000 to 850,000 distinct CDR3 sequences, approximately 18% occurring once. Sequencing was done on a sample of blood. The origin of the receptors is a woman aged 45 to 65 with Graves' hyperthyroidism that later progressed to Graves' ophthalmopathy.

This clonotype was picked up a small number of times. The DNA of the CDR3 is TGTGCTAGTGGAAGTAGACAGGGGAGTCTCCAGCCCCAGCATTTT. It translates to CASGSRQGSLQPQHF. The chain employs TRBV12-5 and TRBJ1-5; 8 nucleotides line up with TRBD1. Looked up from germline, CDR1 is LGHNT and CDR2 is FRNRAP. The CDR3 contains 15 residues. The V and J ends lost 6 bases and 7 bases, in that order; junction bases with no gene match: 11.

This clonotype was seen repeatedly, ten times or more. The chain recombines TRBV20-1 with TRBJ2-5, with 9 bases fitting TRBD2. Unmatched junction bases numbered 7, after V lost 6 bases and J lost 5 bases. The germline gives CDR1 DFQATT, CDR2 SNEGSKA (reference sequence). This CDR3 contains 13 residues. The CDR3 nucleotides read TGCAGTGCCAGACTAGCGGCTAGGGAGACCCAGTACTTC. Translated: CSARLAARETQYF.

The genes are TRBV5-5 and TRBJ2-7; D unresolved. Germline-derived CDR1 and CDR2 are SGHKS and YYEKEE (reference sequence). This CDR3 is built from 15 residues. V lost 5 bases to trimming and J lost 3 bases, with 18 bases between them. CDR3 sequence (DNA): TGTGCCAGCAGTCCCCTCCCCCCGGCCCTCTACGAGCAGTACTTC. Its translation: CASSPLPPALYEQYF.

Ten or more counts support this clonotype. The V and J genes are TRBV7-9 and TRBJ1-1, with a tentative D call TRBD1 (6 bases). Germline CDR1 reads SEHNR; CDR2 reads FQNEAQ (reference sequence). The V gene lost 7 bases and the J gene lost 3 bases, with 18 bases spanning the gap. The CDR3 is made up of 15 amino acids. In DNA form, the CDR3 reads TGTGCCAGCAACCTCATACGGGGGCGAGACACTGAAGCTTTCTTT. This sequence encodes CASNLIRGRDTEAFF.

The J gene is TRBJ1-1, the V gene TRBV5-1; TRBD1 aligns across 8 bases. CDR1 is SGHRS, CDR2 YFSETQ, per germline. The CDR3 extends over 16 amino acids. Trimming took 1 base from V and 0 from J; bases not matched to a gene: 5. DNA for the CDR3: TGCGCCAGCAGCTTGCGGACAGGGAGCTTGAACACTGAAGCTTTCTTT. It specifies CASSLRTGSLNTEAFF. The whole variable domain, filled in from reference TRBV5-1 and TRBJ1-1, reads KAGVTQTPRYLIKTRGQQVTLSCSPISGHRSVSWYQQTPGQGLQFLFEYFSETQRNKGNFPGRFSGRQFSNSRSEMNVSTLELGDSALYLCASSLRTGSLNTEAFFGQGTRLTVV.

The chain joins TRBV24-1 to TRBJ2-3, with D possibly being TRBD2 (5 bases). Trimming left V 2 bases short and J 0 bases short, with 14 bases between. Germline assignment: CDR1 KGHDR and CDR2 SFDVKD. This CDR3 contains 17 residues. Here the CDR3 reads CATSDWPSPTSTDTQYF. CDR3 DNA: TGTGCCACCAGTGATTGGCCTAGCCCTACTAGCACAGATACGCAGTATTTT.

This clonotype was detected ten times or more. V gene TRBV11-2 combines with J gene TRBJ2-3, with D possibly being TRBD1 or TRBD2 (5 bases each). The ends were cut back, 1 base at V and 1 base at J, with 12 bases in the middle. Germline CDR1 reads SGHAT; CDR2 reads FQNNGV. The CDR3 sequence is 16 residues long. CDR3 sequence: CASSLGGGRGTDTQYF. The CDR3 nucleotides read TGTGCCAGCAGCTTAGGTGGGGGACGGGGCACAGATACGCAGTATTTT.

The table lists this clonotype with a few counts. This chain links TRBV19 with TRBJ1-1, with D unclear. The CDR3 has 14 residues. The ends were cut back, 4 bases at V and 4 bases at J, with 13 bases in the middle. Germline V gene sequence: CDR1 LNHDA, CDR2 SQIVND (reference sequence). The chain's CDR3 is CASSTPIGGTEAFF. In DNA form, the CDR3 reads TGTGCCAGTAGTACCCCCATAGGCGGCACTGAAGCTTTCTTT.

This clonotype was seen at least ten times. The CDR3 loop reads CASSAGSHSNQPQHF. CDR3 bases: TGTGCCAGCAGTGCGGGTTCGCATAGCAATCAGCCCCAGCATTTT. The rearrangement uses TRBV2 and TRBJ1-5; D remains unclear. The CDR3 runs 15 residues. Trimming took 4 bases from V and 0 from J, leaving 10 bases between them. Looked up from germline, CDR1 is SNHLY and CDR2 is FYNNEI.

This chain connects TRBV7-9 to TRBJ2-4; 10 nucleotides match TRBD1. Germline values: CDR1 SEHNR, CDR2 FQNEAQ (reference sequence). CDR3 size: 15 residues. Losses at the gene ends were 5 bases for V and 7 bases for J; bases not matched to a gene: 8. CDR3 DNA: TGTGCCAGCAGCGCACCCGGGACAGGGGTGAACATTCAGTACTTC. Amino acids: CASSAPGTGVNIQYF.